The next 27 T cell receptor beta chains were all read from a single sample in a study of T cell responses to AZD1222 COVID-19 vaccine. Profiling relied on immunoSEQ multiplex PCR, and the TCRdb table lists in-frame clones only, not all of them. The table shows some 110,000 clones, with roughly 90% occurring only once. This specimen was peripheral blood, taken on day 0 of AZD1222 vaccination. Receptors originate from an adult in good health.

The chain is built from TRBV27 and TRBJ1-2, with D perhaps TRBD1 (5 bases). V was pared by 6 bases and J by 5 bases, with 22 bases between. This CDR3 contains 16 residues. Germline V gene sequence: CDR1 MNHEY, CDR2 SMNVEV (reference sequence). CDR3 DNA sequence: TGTGCCAGCAGATTCACATCAGGTGGGGGTTTATATGGCTACACCTTC. Amino acid sequence: CASRFTSGGGLYGYTF.

This sequence joins TRBV5-1 and TRBJ2-2; no clear D gene. The germline V gene encodes CDR1 SGHRS and CDR2 YFSETQ. Deletions cut 1 base from V and 4 bases from J, with 5 bases between. This CDR3 spans 13 amino acids. Written as DNA, the CDR3 is TGCGCCAGCAGCTTGAGTGGCACCGGGGAGCTGTTTTTT. This translates into CASSLSGTGELFF.

The chain has TRBV10-1 and TRBJ2-3, with D perhaps TRBD2 (5 bases). Germline CDR1 is WNHNN and CDR2 is SYGVQD (reference sequence). V dropped 3 bases and J dropped 1 base, with 8 bases sitting between them. The CDR3 consists of 14 residues. The CDR3 here is CASSDLGGTDTQYF. CDR3 sequence (DNA): TGCGCCAGCAGTGACCTCGGGGGCACAGATACGCAGTATTTT.

This clone was counted between two and nine times. The chain is built from TRBV19 and TRBJ1-5, with D maybe TRBD1 (5 bases). This CDR3 comprises 14 residues. CDR1 is LNHDA and CDR2 is SQIVND in the germline V gene (reference sequence). Trimming pared 3 bases from V and 5 bases from J, leaving 11 bases between. The CDR3 DNA follows: TGTGCCAGTAGTATCCCCCGGGGGGATCAGCCCCAGCATTTT. Residues: CASSIPRGDQPQHF.

This clone was detected only once. V gene TRBV27 combines with J gene TRBJ2-7; weak D call: TRBD1 (5 bases). Trimming removed 3 bases from V and 5 bases from J, with 14 bases in between. Germline lookup yields CDR1 MNHEY and CDR2 SMNVEV (reference sequence). This CDR3 is built from 14 residues. CDR3 bases: TGTGCCAGCAGTTTGCAAGACAGAACGGACGAGCAGTACTTC. Its protein is CASSLQDRTDEQYF.

For the CDR3, the DNA is TGTGCCAGCAGCTTAGTCCGGGGGCATAGCGGGGAGCTGTTTTTT. It translates to CASSLVRGHSGELFF. This chain links TRBV7-9 with TRBJ2-2; D possibly matches TRBD1 or TRBD2 (6 bases each). CDR1 and CDR2 (germline): SEHNR, FQNEAQ (reference sequence). Trimming shortened V by 1 base and J by 7 bases, and 13 bases separated the two germline ends. The CDR3 is 15 amino acids. Variable domain in full (rest from reference TRBV7-9 and TRBJ2-2): DTGVSQNPRHKITKRGQNVTFRCDPISEHNRLYWYRQTLGQGPEFLTYFQNEAQLEKSRLLSDRFSAERPKGSFSTLEIQRTEQGDSAMYLCASSLVRGHSGELFFGEGSRLTVL.

The chain carries TRBV28 and TRBJ1-1; TRBD1 is a possible D gene (6 bases). Germline CDR1 and CDR2: MDHEN and SYDVKM. The CDR3 contains 16 residues. V lost 4 bases to trimming and J lost 3 bases, with 18 bases between them. CDR3 nucleotide sequence: TGTGCCAGCAGTTCCCCTTTCGAGGGGGGAGACACTGAAGCTTTCTTT. Residues: CASSSPFEGGDTEAFF.

The CDR3, as DNA: TGTGCCAGCCGTGAAACAGGGACAGGTAGCTCCTACGAGCAGTACTTC. Its translation: CASRETGTGSSYEQYF. The chain has TRBV28 and TRBJ2-7; 8 bases match TRBD1. V was clipped by 8 bases and J by 0 bases; unmatched bases: 12. From germline, CDR1 is MDHEN and CDR2 SYDVKM. This CDR3 is 16 amino acids long.

The genes are TRBV19 and TRBJ1-5; D not resolved. Trimming left V 1 base short and J 0 bases short, with 4 bases between. This CDR3 is built from 14 residues. In germline, CDR1 is LNHDA, CDR2 SQIVND (reference sequence). The CDR3 bases are TGTGCCAGTAGTATAGCCGGTAGCAATCAGCCCCAGCATTTT. Encoded protein: CASSIAGSNQPQHF.

The chain couples TRBV5-4 to TRBJ2-1; 9 positions match TRBD1. The trim removed 0 bases at V and 2 bases at J, leaving 6 bases unmatched. CDR3 size: 17 residues. Germline lookup yields CDR1 SGHNT and CDR2 YYREEE (reference sequence). CDR3 sequence reads: CASSLAGQGPPYNEQFF. In DNA, the CDR3 is TGTGCCAGCAGCTTGGCTGGACAGGGGCCCCCCTACAATGAGCAGTTCTTC.

This chain joins TRBV10-2 and TRBJ2-5; the match to TRBD2 covers 11 bases. The CDR3 totals 16 residues. The germline V gene encodes CDR1 WSHSY and CDR2 SAAADI. With V trimmed by 3 bases and J by 6 bases, 9 bases remained unmatched. The CDR3: CASSELAGGPEKTQYF. For the CDR3, the DNA is TGCGCCAGCAGTGAATTAGCGGGGGGGCCCGAAAAGACCCAGTACTTC.

The chain couples TRBV2 to TRBJ1-1; maybe TRBD1 (5 bases). CDR1 is SNHLY and CDR2 is FYNNEI in the germline V gene. The CDR3 extends over 16 amino acids. The V end lost 8 bases, the J end lost 3 bases, and 22 bases lay between the germline ends. The DNA of the CDR3 is TGTGCCAGCTCCTGGATGGGGGGGGTCTTGGACACTGAAGCTTTCTTT. Its protein product is CASSWMGGVLDTEAFF.

The chain carries TRBV28 and TRBJ2-7; TRBD2 agrees at 7 bases. Trimming cost V 6 bases and J 2 bases; bases outside gene matches: 10. CDR1 MDHEN and CDR2 SYDVKM come from the germline V gene. CDR3 size: 15 residues. CDR3 protein: CASSAPGGPTYEQYF. The CDR3, as DNA: TGTGCCAGCAGCGCACCGGGGGGTCCAACCTACGAGCAGTACTTC.

V and J are TRBV29-1 and TRBJ2-1, with 10 positions matching TRBD2. The CDR3 contains 18 residues. J was trimmed by 2 bases and V by 6 bases; bases with no gene match: 16. Germline-derived CDR1 and CDR2 are SQVTM and ANQGSEA. CDR3 sequence: CSVLGVAGGYRAYNEQFF. The CDR3 bases are TGCAGCGTCCTAGGAGTAGCGGGGGGATATCGCGCCTACAATGAGCAGTTCTTC.

The chain combines TRBV7-2 with TRBJ2-1; D is unresolved. This CDR3 is 14 amino acids long. Germline assignment: CDR1 SGHTA and CDR2 FQGNSA. Deletions cut 3 bases from V and 12 bases from J, with 18 bases between. CDR3 coding DNA: TGTGCCAGCAGCTTCCAAATAGCCACCCCCACGCAGTTCTTC. Protein: CASSFQIATPTQFF.

The chain carries TRBV5-1 and TRBJ2-5; tentatively, D is TRBD1 (6 bases). This CDR3 region has 15 residues. CDR1 is SGHRS, CDR2 YFSETQ, per germline. V was clipped by 0 bases and J by 1 base, with 10 bases between them. The CDR3 nucleotides are TGCGCCAGCAGCTTGGAAAACAGGGTCCAAGAGACCCAGTACTTC. Amino acid sequence: CASSLENRVQETQYF.

This clone appeared a few times. The V and J genes are TRBV7-9 and TRBJ1-1; D is unresolved. Germline V gene sequence: CDR1 SEHNR, CDR2 FQNEAQ (reference sequence). V shed 1 base and J shed 1 base, with 7 bases lying between them. This CDR3 contains 14 residues. CDR3 DNA sequence: TGTGCCAGCAGCTTAGTAGTAGGGAACACTGAAGCTTTCTTT. Protein product: CASSLVVGNTEAFF. Using reference TRBV7-9 and TRBJ1-1 for the parts outside the CDR3, the full variable domain is DTGVSQNPRHKITKRGQNVTFRCDPISEHNRLYWYRQTLGQGPEFLTYFQNEAQLEKSRLLSDRFSAERPKGSFSTLEIQRTEQGDSAMYLCASSLVVGNTEAFFGQGTRLTVV.

A note on this clone: The same CDR3 can be traced to other DNA sequences in this sample. V gene TRBV5-1 combines with J gene TRBJ1-5; 9 nucleotides match TRBD1. The CDR3 loop spans 15 amino acids. The V and J ends lost 0 bases and 6 bases, in that order; junction bases with no gene match: 4. Germline assignment: CDR1 SGHRS and CDR2 YFSETQ. In nucleotides, the CDR3 is TGCGCCAGCAGCTTGGCGGGACAGGGAGGTCAGCCCCAGCATTTT. This sequence encodes CASSLAGQGGQPQHF. Based on the CDR3 plus reference TRBV5-1 and TRBJ1-5, the full variable domain is KAGVTQTPRYLIKTRGQQVTLSCSPISGHRSVSWYQQTPGQGLQFLFEYFSETQRNKGNFPGRFSGRQFSNSRSEMNVSTLELGDSALYLCASSLAGQGGQPQHFGDGTRLSIL.

V gene TRBV5-1 combines with J gene TRBJ2-5, with D perhaps TRBD1 (6 bases). Between the trimmed V and J ends, which lost 0 bases and 3 bases, there was a span of 9 bases. Germline V gene lookup returns CDR1 SGHRS and CDR2 YFSETQ. The CDR3 runs to 14 residues. CDR3 DNA sequence: TGCGCCAGCAGCTTGGACAGGGCGGAAGAGACCCAGTACTTC. Residues: CASSLDRAEETQYF.

V and J are TRBV5-8 and TRBJ1-5; tentatively, D is TRBD1 (5 bases). This CDR3 is built from 18 residues. Germline lookup yields CDR1 SGHTS and CDR2 YDEGEE. V lost 0 bases, J lost 5 bases, and 21 bases lay in between. The CDR3 sequence is CASSLGAWDGRRDQPQHF. Written as DNA, the CDR3 is TGTGCCAGCAGCTTGGGGGCTTGGGACGGCCGGAGGGATCAGCCCCAGCATTTT.

For the CDR3, the DNA is TGTGCCAGCTCATTAGCTCAGTCATACGAGCAGTACTTC. It yields the protein CASSLAQSYEQYF. This chain links TRBV18 with TRBJ2-7, with D unresolved. Trimming stripped 5 bases from V and 4 bases from J, with 12 bases between. The germline CDR1 and CDR2 sequences are KGHSH and LQKENI. There are 13 residues in the CDR3. The full variable domain, completed using reference TRBV18 and TRBJ2-7, is NAGVMQNPRHLVRRRGQEARLRCSPMKGHSHVYWYRQLPEEGLKFMVYLQKENIIDESGMPKERFSAEFPKEGPSILRIQQVVRGDSAAYFCASSLAQSYEQYFGPGTRLTVT.

In the case of this clone: An end of the junction differs from the germline gene, which may be a read error. The chain joins TRBV7-9 to TRBJ2-2; 10 nucleotides agree with TRBD2. Germline V gene lookup returns CDR1 SEHNR and CDR2 FQNEAQ (reference sequence). The CDR3 has 15 amino acids. The DNA of the CDR3 is TGTGCCAGCAGCGTAGCGGGGGGAAACACCGGGGAGCTGTTTTTT. It codes for CASSVAGGNTGELFF.

The J gene is TRBJ1-5, the V gene TRBV2; weak D call: TRBD1 (5 bases). The CDR3 is made up of 13 amino acids. Trimming stripped 7 bases from V and 0 bases from J, with 7 bases between. The germline CDR1 and CDR2 sequences are SNHLY and FYNNEI. As DNA, the CDR3 is TGTGCCAGCAAGGGGAATAGCAATCAGCCCCAGCATTTT. Translating gives CASKGNSNQPQHF.

V usage is TRBV18 and J usage is TRBJ1-5; tentatively, D is TRBD1 (5 bases). This CDR3 is built from 14 residues. The ends were cut back, 6 bases at V and 2 bases at J, with 11 bases in the middle. CDR1 and CDR2 (germline): KGHSH, LQKENI. The CDR3 sequence is CASSPGSGNQPQHF. In nucleotides, the CDR3 is TGTGCCAGCTCGCCAGGGTCCGGCAATCAGCCCCAGCATTTT.

The chain carries TRBV28 and TRBJ1-2; D is unclear. The CDR3 is made up of 14 amino acids. Germline V lookup: CDR1 MDHEN, CDR2 SYDVKM. V gave up 4 bases and J gave up 4 bases, with 13 bases separating them. The CDR3 is CASSYSGNLYGYTF. DNA of the CDR3: TGTGCCAGCAGTTACTCCGGGAATCTCTATGGCTACACCTTC.

The chain recombines TRBV7-9 with TRBJ1-6; the D is unclear. In germline, CDR1 is SEHNR, CDR2 FQNEAQ (reference sequence). This CDR3 has 12 amino acids. V lost 2 bases and J lost 9, with 5 bases in between. The CDR3: CASSLLPSPLHF. In DNA form, the CDR3 reads TGTGCCAGCAGCTTATTACCTTCACCCCTCCACTTT.

The V and J genes are TRBV6-5 and TRBJ1-3; D not resolved. The CDR3 spans 13 residues. Deletions cut 2 bases from V and 4 bases from J, with 6 bases between. The V gene's germline CDR1 is MNHEY and CDR2 SVGAGI. The CDR3 coding sequence is TGTGCCAGCAGTTACGGGTCGGGAAACACCATATATTTT. It encodes CASSYGSGNTIYF.